Listed below are T cell receptor beta chains from one sample, sequenced in a study of CD8+CD57+ T cells in acquired aplastic anemia. TCRdb called the reads again in MiXCR, with one record for every CDR3 protein. The sample yields approximately 98,000 distinct CDR3 sequences, roughly two thirds seen once. Sequenced sample: sorted CD4+, CD8+, or CD8+CD57+ T cells (not recorded which) from PBMCs. The receptors here all came from a human donor with aplastic anemia. Both conserved end residues are part of each CDR3. Each record gives: clone size, J gene, D gene, V gene, CDR3 protein, CDR3 DNA. The D gene is left open where the match is weak. The size of a clone is reported for some rows only, either as once, few or many, or as a class for expanded clones.

>-|TRBJ1-2|-|TRBV9
CASSVAGGGSDYGYTF
TGTGCCAGCAGCGTAGCAGGTGGCGGGTCGGACTATGGCTACACCTTC
>-|TRBJ1-5|-|TRBV19
CASSLRDANQPQHF
TGTGCCAGTAGTCTCCGGGACGCCAATCAGCCCCAGCATTTT
>-|TRBJ2-2|TRBD2|TRBV2
CASSRLAGDTGELFF
TGTGCCAGCAGTCGACTAGCGGGAGACACCGGGGAGCTGTTTTTT
>-|TRBJ2-5|TRBD1|TRBV25-1
CASSEGGTGRVETQYF
TGTGCCAGCAGTGAAGGGGGGACAGGGAGGGTGGAGACCCAGTACTTC
>-|TRBJ2-7|-|TRBV5-1
CASSLEADSSYEQYF
TGCGCCAGCAGCTTGGAGGCGGACAGCTCCTACGAGCAGTACTTC
>-|TRBJ1-2|-|TRBV14
CASSLGRTDTFWVDGYTF
TGTGCCAGCAGCCTAGGAAGGACAGACACTTTTTGGGTGGATGGCTACACCTTC
>-|TRBJ2-1|-|TRBV5-8
CASSLVLHEQFF
TGTGCCAGCAGCTTGGTGCTGCATGAGCAGTTCTTC
>once|TRBJ1-1|-|TRBV2
CASSVEALNTEAFF
TGTGCCAGCAGTGTTGAAGCATTGAACACTGAAGCTTTCTTT
>-|TRBJ1-1|-|TRBV7-9
CASSPAWEAFF
TGTGCCAGCAGCCCCGCCTGGGAAGCTTTCTTT
>many|TRBJ2-7|TRBD1|TRBV12-3/TRBV12-4
CASSPRGQGVHEQYF
TGTGCCAGCAGTCCTCGAGGACAGGGGGTTCACGAGCAGTACTTC
>-|TRBJ2-1|TRBD2|TRBV10-3
CAISVGGRAEQFF
TGTGCCATCAGTGTGGGGGGGAGGGCCGAGCAGTTCTTC
>-|TRBJ2-7|-|TRBV2
CASSDPRDRTYEQYF
TGTGCCAGCAGTGATCCCCGAGACAGGACCTACGAGCAGTACTTC
>-|TRBJ2-7|-|TRBV2
CASSQDGYEQYF
TGTGCCAGCAGCCAAGACGGTTACGAGCAGTACTTC
>-|TRBJ2-5|TRBD2|TRBV20-1
CSARVLSGRAETQYF
TGCAGTGCTAGAGTTTTAAGCGGGAGGGCGGAGACCCAGTACTTC
>-|TRBJ1-4|-|TRBV9
CASSDRDGDEKLFF
TGTGCCAGCAGCGACCGGGACGGTGATGAAAAACTGTTTTTT
>-|TRBJ2-2|-|TRBV20-1
CSARDHGAGELFF
TGCAGTGCTAGAGATCACGGGGCCGGGGAGCTGTTTTTT
>-|TRBJ2-7|-|TRBV7-9
CASSLVGGSYEQYF
TGTGCCAGCAGCTTAGTAGGCGGGTCCTACGAGCAGTACTTC
>-|TRBJ2-1|-|TRBV10-3
CAISGDSYEQFF
TGTGCCATCAGCGGAGACAGTTATGAGCAGTTCTTC
>-|TRBJ2-7|TRBD2|TRBV20-1
CGAREGSYEQYF
TGCGGTGCTAGGGAGGGCTCCTACGAGCAGTACTTC
>-|TRBJ2-1|-|TRBV11-2
CASSSGTPYNEQFF
TGTGCCAGCAGCTCCGGGACACCTTACAATGAGCAGTTCTTC
>-|TRBJ1-2|TRBD1|TRBV20-1
CSARAPTGDYGYTF
TGCAGTGCTAGGGCCCCGACAGGGGACTATGGCTACACCTTC
>-|TRBJ1-1|-|TRBV7-8
CASSLGLNTEALF
TGTGCCAGCAGCTTAGGACTCAACACTGAAGCTCTCTTT
>once|TRBJ1-2|-|TRBV2
CAGSPRTNYGYTF
TGTGCCGGCTCACCTCGTACTAACTATGGCTACACCTTC
>many|TRBJ2-7|TRBD2|TRBV9
CASSGAGGRDEQYF
TGTGCCAGCAGCGGAGCGGGGGGGCGCGACGAGCAGTACTTC
>-|TRBJ2-1|-|TRBV7-7
CASSLAESSYNEQFF
TGTGCTAGCAGCTTAGCGGAGAGCTCCTACAATGAGCAGTTCTTC
>-|TRBJ1-2|TRBD1|TRBV7-8
CASRAGQEYGYTF
TGTGCCAGCAGGGCGGGACAGGAATACGGCTACACCTTC
>few|TRBJ2-7|-|TRBV2
CASSERWGGRYEQYF
TGTGCCAGCAGTGAAAGGTGGGGAGGCCGGTACGAGCAGTACTTC
>-|TRBJ2-7|-|TRBV10-3
CAISESGPLEQHF
TGTGCCATCAGTGAATCAGGACCTCTCGAGCAGCACTTC